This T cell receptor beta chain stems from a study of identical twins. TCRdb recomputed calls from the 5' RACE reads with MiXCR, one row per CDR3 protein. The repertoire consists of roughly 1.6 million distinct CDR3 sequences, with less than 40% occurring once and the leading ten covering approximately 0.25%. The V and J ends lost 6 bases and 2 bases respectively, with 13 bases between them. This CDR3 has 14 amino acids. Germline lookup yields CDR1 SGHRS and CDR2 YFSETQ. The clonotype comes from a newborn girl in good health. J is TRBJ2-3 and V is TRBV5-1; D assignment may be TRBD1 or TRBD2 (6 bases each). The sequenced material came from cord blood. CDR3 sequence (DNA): TGCGCCAGCAACCAGGAGGGGGACACAGATACGCAGTATTTT. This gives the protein CASNQEGDTDTQYF.